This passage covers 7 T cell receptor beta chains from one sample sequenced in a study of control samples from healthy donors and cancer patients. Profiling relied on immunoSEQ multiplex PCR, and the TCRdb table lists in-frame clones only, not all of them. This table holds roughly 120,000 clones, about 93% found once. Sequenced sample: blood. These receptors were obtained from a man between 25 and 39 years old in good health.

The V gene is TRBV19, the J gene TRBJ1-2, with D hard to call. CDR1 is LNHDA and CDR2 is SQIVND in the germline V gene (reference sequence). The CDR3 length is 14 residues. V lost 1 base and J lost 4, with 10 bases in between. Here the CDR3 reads CASSIGEVGYGYTF. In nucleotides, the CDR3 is TGTGCCAGTAGTATAGGGGAGGTGGGCTATGGCTACACCTTC. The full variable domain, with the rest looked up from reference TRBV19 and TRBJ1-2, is DGGITQSPKYLFRKEGQNVTLSCEQNLNHDAMYWYRQDPGQGLRLIYYSQIVNDFQKGDIAEGYSVSREKKESFPLTVTSAQKNPTAFYLCASSIGEVGYGYTFGSGTRLTVV.

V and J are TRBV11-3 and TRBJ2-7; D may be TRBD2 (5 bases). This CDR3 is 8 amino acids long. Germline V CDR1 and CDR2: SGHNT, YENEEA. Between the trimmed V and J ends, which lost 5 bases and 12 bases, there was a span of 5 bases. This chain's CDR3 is CASSRGYV. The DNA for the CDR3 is TGTGCCAGCAGCCGGGGGTACGTC.

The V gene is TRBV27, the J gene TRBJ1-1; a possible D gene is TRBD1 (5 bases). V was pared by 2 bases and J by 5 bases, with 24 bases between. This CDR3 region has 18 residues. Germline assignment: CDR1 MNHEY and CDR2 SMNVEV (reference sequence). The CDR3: CASSLPVDGGGLGTEAFF. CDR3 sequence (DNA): TGTGCCAGCAGTTTACCGGTTGACGGGGGAGGGTTGGGGACTGAAGCTTTCTTT.

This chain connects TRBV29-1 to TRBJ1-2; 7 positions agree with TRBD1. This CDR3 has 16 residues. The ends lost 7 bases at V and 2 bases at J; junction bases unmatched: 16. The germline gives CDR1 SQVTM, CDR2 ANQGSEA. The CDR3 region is CSAGRQGPGGNYGYTF. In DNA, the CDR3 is TGCAGCGCTGGACGACAGGGTCCAGGCGGCAACTATGGCTACACCTTC. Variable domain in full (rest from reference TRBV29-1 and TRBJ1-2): SAVISQKPSRDICQRGTSLTIQCQVDSQVTMMFWYRQQPGQSLTLIATANQGSEATYESGFVIDKFPISRPNLTFSTLTVSNMSPEDSSIYLCSAGRQGPGGNYGYTFGSGTRLTVV.

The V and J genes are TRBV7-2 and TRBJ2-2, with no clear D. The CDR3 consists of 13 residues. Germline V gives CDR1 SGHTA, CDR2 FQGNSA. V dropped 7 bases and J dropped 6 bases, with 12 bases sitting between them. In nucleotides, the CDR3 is TGTGCCAGCACCTGGGCTCGCGCCGGGGAGCTGTTTTTT. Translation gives CASTWARAGELFF.

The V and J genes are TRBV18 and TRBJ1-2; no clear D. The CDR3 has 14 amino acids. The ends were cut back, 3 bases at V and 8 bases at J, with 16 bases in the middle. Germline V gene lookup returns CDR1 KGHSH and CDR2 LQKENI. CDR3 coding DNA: TGTGCCAGCTCACCGCCGACCGCCGAATACGGCTACACCTTC. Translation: CASSPPTAEYGYTF.

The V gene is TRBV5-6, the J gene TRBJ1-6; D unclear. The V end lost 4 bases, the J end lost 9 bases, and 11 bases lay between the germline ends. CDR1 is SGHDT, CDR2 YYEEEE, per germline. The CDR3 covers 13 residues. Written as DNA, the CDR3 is TGTGCCAGCAGCCCGGGTTTGGCTTCACCCCTCCACTTT. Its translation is CASSPGLASPLHF.